The 16 T cell receptor beta chains below were found in one sample sequenced in a study of cytomegalovirus exposure and HLA in healthy donors. The PCR employed 60 Vbeta primers together with 13 Jbeta primers. Assay: immunoSEQ multiplex PCR; the TCRdb copy retains only in-frame clones and omits some. Of 130,000 or so clones listed, less than 85% are singletons. Sequencing input: PBMCs. These receptors came from a man aged 35 to 55 in good health and CMV-seronegative.

The CDR3 nucleotides are TGTGCCAGCAACCCCTCGAGCAGGGGGTATAAGGATGAGCAGTTCTTC. Translating gives CASNPSSRGYKDEQFF. The genes are TRBV28 and TRBJ2-1; 7 nucleotides line up with TRBD1. Trimming took 7 bases from V and 8 from J; bases not matched to a gene: 17. The CDR3 spans 16 residues. Per germline, CDR1 MDHEN and CDR2 SYDVKM. The full variable domain, in which reference TRBV28 and TRBJ2-1 provide the parts outside the CDR3, is DVKVTQSSRYLVKRTGEKVFLECVQDMDHENMFWYRQDPGLGLRLIYFSYDVKMKEKGDIPEGYSVSREKKERFSLILESASTNQTSMYLCASNPSSRGYKDEQFFGPGTRLTVL.

The chain joins TRBV7-2 to TRBJ2-1; TRBD2 agrees at 7 bases. Germline lookup yields CDR1 SGHTA and CDR2 FQGNSA. Trimming took 3 bases from V and 10 from J; bases not matched to a gene: 12. The CDR3 totals 15 residues. The CDR3 sequence is CASSFDQRGHFEQFF. CDR3 nucleotide sequence: TGTGCCAGCAGCTTCGACCAGCGGGGCCATTTCGAGCAGTTCTTC.

The chain links TRBV29-1 to TRBJ2-7; tentatively, D is TRBD2 (6 bases). This CDR3 contains 13 residues. CDR1 is SQVTM and CDR2 is ANQGSEA in the germline V gene. Between the trimmed V and J ends, which lost 3 bases and 7 bases, there was a span of 16 bases. The CDR3 sequence: CSVETSRTGEQYF. The CDR3, as DNA: TGCAGCGTTGAGACTAGTCGGACGGGTGAGCAGTACTTC.

This clone was counted a few times. The rearrangement joins TRBV7-3 to TRBJ2-7; TRBD2 aligns across 7 bases. Germline CDR1 and CDR2: SGHTA and FQGTGA. Trimming took 1 base from V and 3 from J; bases not matched to a gene: 6. The CDR3 loop spans 15 amino acids. The CDR3 sequence: CASSLRGGSNYEQYF. The CDR3 DNA reads TGTGCCAGCAGCTTAAGGGGGGGGTCCAACTACGAGCAGTACTTC.

This chain uses TRBV11-2 with TRBJ2-5; 8 nucleotides match TRBD2. This CDR3 has 13 amino acids. V was clipped by 0 bases and J by 7 bases; unmatched bases: 1. Looked up from germline, CDR1 is SGHAT and CDR2 is FQNNGV. The CDR3 loop is CASSLDRGGTQYF. In DNA form, the CDR3 reads TGTGCCAGCAGCTTAGATCGGGGGGGGACCCAGTACTTC.

The chain links TRBV6-5 to TRBJ2-2; D may be TRBD1 (6 bases). The germline CDR1 and CDR2 sequences are MNHEY and SVGAGI. The CDR3 extends over 14 amino acids. Trimming shortened V by 4 bases and J by 7 bases, and 13 bases separated the two germline ends. CDR3 in amino acids: CASSSDRRVGELFF. Here the CDR3 DNA reads TGTGCCAGCAGTTCCGACAGGCGGGTCGGGGAGCTGTTTTTT.

V gene TRBV29-1 combines with J gene TRBJ2-1, with 11 nucleotides matching TRBD1. The CDR3 has 15 residues. Germline assignment: CDR1 SQVTM and CDR2 ANQGSEA. V dropped 0 bases and J dropped 5; count of bases not matched to a gene: 3. The CDR3: CSVEDGQGADNEQFF. In DNA, the CDR3 is TGCAGCGTTGAAGATGGACAGGGGGCGGACAATGAGCAGTTCTTC.

V and J are TRBV27 and TRBJ1-1; D is unclear. This CDR3 is built from 14 residues. CDR1 is MNHEY and CDR2 is SMNVEV in the germline V gene (reference sequence). The V end was cut by 3 bases, the J end by 8 bases, with 16 bases between. This chain's CDR3 is CASSFLSGEGEAFF. DNA of the CDR3: TGTGCCAGCAGTTTCCTATCTGGGGAGGGAGAAGCTTTCTTT.

In nucleotides, the CDR3 is TGTGCCAGCAGTTCCACGGGACAGCCCGACAATGAGCAGTTCTTC. Encoded protein: CASSSTGQPDNEQFF. The chain couples TRBV28 to TRBJ2-1, with 7 bases lining up with TRBD1. The junction had 8 bases not matched to a gene; V was cut back by 4 bases and J by 5 bases. Germline assignment: CDR1 MDHEN and CDR2 SYDVKM. This CDR3 contains 15 residues. Using reference TRBV28 and TRBJ2-1 for the parts outside the CDR3, the full variable domain is DVKVTQSSRYLVKRTGEKVFLECVQDMDHENMFWYRQDPGLGLRLIYFSYDVKMKEKGDIPEGYSVSREKKERFSLILESASTNQTSMYLCASSSTGQPDNEQFFGPGTRLTVL.

This clone was seen a handful of times. The genes are TRBV7-8 and TRBJ2-7; 8 bases fit TRBD2. This CDR3 contains 17 residues. Germline V gives CDR1 SGHVS, CDR2 FQNEAQ. V lost 2 bases to trimming and J lost 2 bases; unmatched junction nucleotides: 11. The CDR3 bases are TGTGCCAGCAGCTTAAGAGGGGGGGGGCGGGGGGCCTACGAGCAGTACTTC. Its protein product is CASSLRGGGRGAYEQYF. The full variable domain, rest sourced from reference TRBV7-8 and TRBJ2-7, is GAGVSQSPRYKVAKRGQDVALRCDPISGHVSLFWYQQALGQGPEFLTYFQNEAQLDKSGLPSDRFFAERPEGSVSTLKIQRTQQEDSAVYLCASSLRGGGRGAYEQYFGPGTRLTVT.

The chain uses TRBV30 and TRBJ1-2; weak D call: TRBD1 (6 bases). Germline V gene sequence: CDR1 GTSNPN, CDR2 SVGIG (reference sequence). V lost 5 bases and J 5 bases, leaving 12 bases between the germline ends. This CDR3 contains 12 residues. CDR3 sequence (DNA): TGTGCCTGGCACTATACAGGGTATGGCTACACCTTC. It translates to CAWHYTGYGYTF.

The rearrangement links TRBV30 to TRBJ2-7; 7 nucleotides align to TRBD1. Germline V lookup: CDR1 GTSNPN, CDR2 SVGIG (reference sequence). The CDR3 runs to 19 residues. Unmatched junction bases numbered 19, after V lost 2 bases and J lost 0 bases. The CDR3 region is CAWSQRPGQLVSPSYEQYF. CDR3 DNA: TGTGCCTGGAGTCAACGACCGGGACAGCTAGTTTCTCCCTCCTACGAGCAGTACTTC.

The V call is TRBV9, the J call TRBJ2-5, with 8 nucleotides matching TRBD1. Looked up from germline, CDR1 is SGDLS and CDR2 is YYNGEE. J gave up 3 bases and V 0 bases, and 7 bases lay outside the gene matches. The CDR3 runs 16 residues. As DNA, the CDR3 is TGTGCCAGCAGCGTAGGAGGCAGGGGGCGGGAAGAGACCCAGTACTTC. Protein: CASSVGGRGREETQYF.

The chain joins TRBV4-3 to TRBJ2-1, with a possible D match to TRBD2 (5 bases). From germline, CDR1 is LGHNA and CDR2 YSLEER. Trimming stripped 0 bases from V and 2 bases from J, with 8 bases between. The CDR3 has 15 residues. CDR3: CASSQDRDTYNEQFF. CDR3 sequence (DNA): TGCGCCAGCAGCCAAGATCGGGATACCTACAATGAGCAGTTCTTC.

Regarding this clone: A read error may account for a junction end that differs from germline. V and J are TRBV7-9 and TRBJ2-1; weak D call: TRBD2 (5 bases). The germline V gene encodes CDR1 SEHNR and CDR2 FQNEAQ (reference sequence). The CDR3 is 17 amino acids. CDR3 residues: CSSSPRLPRKLEDEQFF. DNA for the CDR3: TGTTCCAGCAGCCCCAGATTACCTAGAAAACTGGAGGACGAGCAGTTCTTC.

J is TRBJ2-1 and V is TRBV9; D not resolved. This CDR3 is built from 18 residues. Deletions cut 3 bases from V and 2 bases from J, with 21 bases between. CDR1 is SGDLS, CDR2 YYNGEE, per germline. The CDR3 sequence is CASSARPPAPPPYNEQFF. The CDR3 DNA follows: TGTGCCAGCAGCGCACGCCCCCCCGCGCCCCCGCCCTACAATGAGCAGTTCTTC.